This T cell receptor (beta chain) is from a study of early T cells in non-severe SARS-CoV-2 infection. Trimming at V came to 6 bases and at J to 0 bases, leaving 7 bases not matched to a gene. This CDR3 region has 16 residues. CDR1 and CDR2 (germline): SGHVS, FNYEAQ. MiXCR, applied by TCRdb to the 5' RACE reads, yields one record per CDR3 protein. The sample includes some 71,000 distinct CDR3 sequences, about 9.4% of them seen just once. There are a few counts of this clonotype. The chain carries TRBV7-6 and TRBJ2-2; 7 nucleotides align to TRBD1. Sequenced material: whole blood. This sequence originates from an adult who was a healthcare worker with PCR-confirmed SARS-CoV-2 infection or an uninfected control (not recorded which). CDR3 nucleotide sequence: TGTGCCAGCAGACAAAGCGGACAGGCGAACACCGGGGAGCTGTTTTTT. Protein sequence: CASRQSGQANTGELFF.